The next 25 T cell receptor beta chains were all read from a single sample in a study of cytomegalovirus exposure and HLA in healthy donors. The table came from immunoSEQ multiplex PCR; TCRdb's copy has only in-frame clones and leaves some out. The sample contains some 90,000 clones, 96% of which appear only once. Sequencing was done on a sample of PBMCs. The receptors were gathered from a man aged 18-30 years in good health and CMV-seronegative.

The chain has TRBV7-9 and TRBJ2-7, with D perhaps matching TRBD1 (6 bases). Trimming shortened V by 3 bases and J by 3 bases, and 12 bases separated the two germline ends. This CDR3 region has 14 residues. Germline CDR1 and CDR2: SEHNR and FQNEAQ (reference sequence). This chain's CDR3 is CASSFDRSYYEQYF. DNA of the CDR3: TGTGCCAGCAGCTTCGACAGGTCCTACTACGAGCAGTACTTC.

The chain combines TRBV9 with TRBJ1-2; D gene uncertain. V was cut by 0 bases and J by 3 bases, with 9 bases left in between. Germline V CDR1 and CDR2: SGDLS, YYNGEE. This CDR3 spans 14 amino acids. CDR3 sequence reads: CASSVGGSDYGYTF. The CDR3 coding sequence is TGTGCCAGCAGCGTAGGAGGCAGCGACTATGGCTACACCTTC.

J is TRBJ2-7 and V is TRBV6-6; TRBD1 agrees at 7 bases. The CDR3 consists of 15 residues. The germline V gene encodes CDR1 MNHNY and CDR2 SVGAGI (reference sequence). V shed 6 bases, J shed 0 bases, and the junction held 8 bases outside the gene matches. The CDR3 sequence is CASRRDRDDSYEQYF. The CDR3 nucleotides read TGTGCCAGCAGGCGAGACAGGGACGACTCCTACGAGCAGTACTTC.

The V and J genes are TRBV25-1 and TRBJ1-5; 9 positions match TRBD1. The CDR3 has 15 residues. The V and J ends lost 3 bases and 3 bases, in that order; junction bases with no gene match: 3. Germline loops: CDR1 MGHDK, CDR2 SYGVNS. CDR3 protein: CASSEGTGINQPQHF. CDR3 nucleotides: TGTGCCAGCAGTGAGGGGACAGGGATCAATCAGCCCCAGCATTTT.

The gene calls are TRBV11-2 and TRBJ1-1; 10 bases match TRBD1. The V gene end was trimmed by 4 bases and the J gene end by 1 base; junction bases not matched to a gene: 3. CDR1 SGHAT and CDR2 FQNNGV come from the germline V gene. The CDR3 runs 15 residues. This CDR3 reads CASSWGTGANTEAFF. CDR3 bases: TGTGCCAGCAGCTGGGGGACAGGGGCGAACACTGAAGCTTTCTTT.

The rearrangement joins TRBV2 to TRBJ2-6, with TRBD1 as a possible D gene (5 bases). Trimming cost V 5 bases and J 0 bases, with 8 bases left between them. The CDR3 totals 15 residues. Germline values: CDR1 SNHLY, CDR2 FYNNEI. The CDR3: CASSPQGSGANVLTF. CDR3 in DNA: TGTGCCAGCAGTCCTCAGGGCTCTGGGGCCAACGTCCTGACTTTC.

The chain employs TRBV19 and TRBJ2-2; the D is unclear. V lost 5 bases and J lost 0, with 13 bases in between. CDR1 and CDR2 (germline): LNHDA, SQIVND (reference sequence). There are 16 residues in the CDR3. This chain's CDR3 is CASSFLLLPNTGELFF. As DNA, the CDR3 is TGTGCCAGTAGTTTCCTATTGCTCCCGAACACCGGGGAGCTGTTTTTT. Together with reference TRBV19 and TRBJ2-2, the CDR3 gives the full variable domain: DGGITQSPKYLFRKEGQNVTLSCEQNLNHDAMYWYRQDPGQGLRLIYYSQIVNDFQKGDIAEGYSVSREKKESFPLTVTSAQKNPTAFYLCASSFLLLPNTGELFFGEGSRLTVL.

The CDR3 here is CASSLIGLTDEKLFF. In nucleotides, the CDR3 is TGTGCCAGCAGCTTAATCGGGCTGACAGATGAAAAACTGTTTTTT. The chain recombines TRBV7-2 with TRBJ1-4, with a possible D match to TRBD1 (5 bases). CDR1 is SGHTA and CDR2 is FQGNSA in the germline V gene. V lost 2 bases, J lost 6 bases, and 13 bases lay in between. The CDR3 consists of 15 residues.

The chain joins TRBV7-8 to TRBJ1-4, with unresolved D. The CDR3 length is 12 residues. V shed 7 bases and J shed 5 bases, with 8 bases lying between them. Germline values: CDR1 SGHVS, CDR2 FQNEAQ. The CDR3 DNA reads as TGTGCCAGCAAGGAACTAAATGAAAAACTGTTTTTT. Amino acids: CASKELNEKLFF.

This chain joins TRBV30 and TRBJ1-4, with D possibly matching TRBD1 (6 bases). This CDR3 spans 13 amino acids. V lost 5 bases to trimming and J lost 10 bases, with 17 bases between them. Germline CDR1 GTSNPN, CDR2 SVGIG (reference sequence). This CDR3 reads CAWAGTRTGKLFF. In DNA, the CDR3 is TGTGCCTGGGCCGGGACACGGACGGGAAAACTGTTTTTT. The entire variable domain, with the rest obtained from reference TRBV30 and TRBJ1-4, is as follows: SQTIHQWPATLVQPVGSPLSLECTVEGTSNPNLYWYRQAAGRGLQLLFYSVGIGQISSEVPQNLSASRPQDRQFILSSKKLLLSDSGFYLCAWAGTRTGKLFFGSGTQLSVL.

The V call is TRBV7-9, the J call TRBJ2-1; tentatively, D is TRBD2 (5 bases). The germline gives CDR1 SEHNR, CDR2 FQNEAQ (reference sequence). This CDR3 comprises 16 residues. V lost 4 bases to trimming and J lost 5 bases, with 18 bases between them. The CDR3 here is CASSSLGERPHNEQFF. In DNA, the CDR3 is TGTGCCAGCAGCTCCCTCGGGGAGAGGCCACACAATGAGCAGTTCTTC.

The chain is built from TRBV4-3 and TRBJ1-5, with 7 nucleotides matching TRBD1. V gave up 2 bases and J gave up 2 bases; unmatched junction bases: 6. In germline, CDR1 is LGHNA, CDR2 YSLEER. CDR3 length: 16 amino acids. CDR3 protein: CASSQNRGAGNQPQHF. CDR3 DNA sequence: TGCGCCAGCAGCCAAAACAGGGGTGCGGGCAATCAGCCCCAGCATTTT.

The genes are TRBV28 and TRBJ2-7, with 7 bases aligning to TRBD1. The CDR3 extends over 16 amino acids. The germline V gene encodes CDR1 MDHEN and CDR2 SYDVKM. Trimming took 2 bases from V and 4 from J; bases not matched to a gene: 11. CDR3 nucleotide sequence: TGTGCCAGCAGTTTAGGGTTGAGGGGGCCCTGGTACGAGCAGTACTTC. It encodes CASSLGLRGPWYEQYF. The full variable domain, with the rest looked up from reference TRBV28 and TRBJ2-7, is DVKVTQSSRYLVKRTGEKVFLECVQDMDHENMFWYRQDPGLGLRLIYFSYDVKMKEKGDIPEGYSVSREKKERFSLILESASTNQTSMYLCASSLGLRGPWYEQYFGPGTRLTVT.

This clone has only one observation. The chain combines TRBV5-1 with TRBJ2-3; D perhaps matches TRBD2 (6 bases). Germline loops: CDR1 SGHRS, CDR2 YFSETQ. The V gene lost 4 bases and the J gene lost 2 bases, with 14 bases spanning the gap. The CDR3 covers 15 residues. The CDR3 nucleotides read TGCGCCAGCAGCACACAGACTAGTAACACAGATACGCAGTATTTT. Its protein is CASSTQTSNTDTQYF.

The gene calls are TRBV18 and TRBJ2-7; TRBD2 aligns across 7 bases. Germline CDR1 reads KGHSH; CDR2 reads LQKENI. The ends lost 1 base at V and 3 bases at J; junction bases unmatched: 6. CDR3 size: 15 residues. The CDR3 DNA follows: TGTGCCAGCTCACCACTCGGGGACTATAACTACGAGCAGTACGTC. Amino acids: CASSPLGDYNYEQYV.

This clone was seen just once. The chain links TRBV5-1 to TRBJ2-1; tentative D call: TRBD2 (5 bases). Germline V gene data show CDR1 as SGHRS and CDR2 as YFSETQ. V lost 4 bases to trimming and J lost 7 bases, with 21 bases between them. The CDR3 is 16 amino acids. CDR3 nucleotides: TGCGCCAGCAGCCCGGAGGTGCTAGTAGGTGGGAATGAGCAGTTCTTC. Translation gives CASSPEVLVGGNEQFF.

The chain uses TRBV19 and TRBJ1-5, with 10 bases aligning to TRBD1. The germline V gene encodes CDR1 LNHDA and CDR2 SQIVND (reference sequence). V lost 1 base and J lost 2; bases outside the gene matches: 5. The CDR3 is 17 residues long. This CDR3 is CASSIVPGTGGNQPQHF. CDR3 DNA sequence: TGTGCCAGTAGTATAGTTCCCGGGACAGGGGGCAATCAGCCCCAGCATTTT.

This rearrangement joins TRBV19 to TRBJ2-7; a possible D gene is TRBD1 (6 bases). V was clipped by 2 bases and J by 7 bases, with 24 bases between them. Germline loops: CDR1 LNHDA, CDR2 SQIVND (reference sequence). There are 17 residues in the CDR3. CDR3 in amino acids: CASSIRVSDRQSGEQYF. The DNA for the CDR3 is TGTGCCAGTAGTATACGAGTGTCGGACAGACAAAGTGGGGAGCAGTACTTC.

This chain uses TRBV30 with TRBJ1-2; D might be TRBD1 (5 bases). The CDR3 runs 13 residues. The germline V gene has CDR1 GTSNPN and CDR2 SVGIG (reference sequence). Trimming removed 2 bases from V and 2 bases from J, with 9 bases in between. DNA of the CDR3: TGTGCCTGGAGTTGGGGGGGAAACTATGGCTACACCTTC. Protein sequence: CAWSWGGNYGYTF.

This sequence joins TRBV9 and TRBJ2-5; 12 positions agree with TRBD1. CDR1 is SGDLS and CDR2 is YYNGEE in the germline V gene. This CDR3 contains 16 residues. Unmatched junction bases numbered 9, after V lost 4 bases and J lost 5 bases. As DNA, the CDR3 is TGTGCCAGCAGCTACGGGACAGGGGGCACGAGGGAGACCCAGTACTTC. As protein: CASSYGTGGTRETQYF.

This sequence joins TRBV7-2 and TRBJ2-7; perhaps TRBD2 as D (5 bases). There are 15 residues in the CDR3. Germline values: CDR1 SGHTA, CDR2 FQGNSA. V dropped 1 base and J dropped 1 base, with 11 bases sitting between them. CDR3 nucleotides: TGTGCCAGCAGCTTAGATGCGCGGGCGTCCTACGAGCAGTACGTC. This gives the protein CASSLDARASYEQYV.

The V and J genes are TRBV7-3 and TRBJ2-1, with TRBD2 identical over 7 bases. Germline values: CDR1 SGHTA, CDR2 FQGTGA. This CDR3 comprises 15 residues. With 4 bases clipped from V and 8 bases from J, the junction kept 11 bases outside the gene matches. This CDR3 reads CASSSGGGPGDEQFF. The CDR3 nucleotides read TGTGCCAGCAGCTCGGGGGGAGGGCCGGGGGATGAGCAGTTCTTC. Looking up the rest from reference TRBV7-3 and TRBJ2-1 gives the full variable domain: GAGVSQTPSNKVTEKGKYVELRCDPISGHTALYWYRQSLGQGPEFLIYFQGTGAADDSGLPNDRFFAVRPEGSVSTLKIQRTERGDSAVYLCASSSGGGPGDEQFFGPGTRLTVL.

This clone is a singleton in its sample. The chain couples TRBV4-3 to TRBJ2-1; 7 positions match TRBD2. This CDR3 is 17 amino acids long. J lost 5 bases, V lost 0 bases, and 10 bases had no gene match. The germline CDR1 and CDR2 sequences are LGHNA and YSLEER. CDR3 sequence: CASSQDQGWGRDNEQFF. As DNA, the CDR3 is TGCGCCAGCAGCCAAGATCAGGGATGGGGGAGGGACAATGAGCAGTTCTTC.

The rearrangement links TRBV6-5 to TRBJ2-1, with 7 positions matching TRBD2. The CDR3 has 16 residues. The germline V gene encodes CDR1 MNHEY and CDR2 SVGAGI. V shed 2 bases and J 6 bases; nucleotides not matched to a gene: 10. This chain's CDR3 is CASSYDGGSRSNEQFF. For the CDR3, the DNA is TGTGCCAGCAGTTACGATGGCGGGAGTCGTTCCAATGAGCAGTTCTTC.

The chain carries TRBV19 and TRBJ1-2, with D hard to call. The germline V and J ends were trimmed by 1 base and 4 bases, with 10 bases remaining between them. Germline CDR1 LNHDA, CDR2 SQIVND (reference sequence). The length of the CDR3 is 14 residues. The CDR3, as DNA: TGTGCCAGTAGTATAGCCCCGCTACGCTATGGCTACACCTTC. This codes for CASSIAPLRYGYTF.